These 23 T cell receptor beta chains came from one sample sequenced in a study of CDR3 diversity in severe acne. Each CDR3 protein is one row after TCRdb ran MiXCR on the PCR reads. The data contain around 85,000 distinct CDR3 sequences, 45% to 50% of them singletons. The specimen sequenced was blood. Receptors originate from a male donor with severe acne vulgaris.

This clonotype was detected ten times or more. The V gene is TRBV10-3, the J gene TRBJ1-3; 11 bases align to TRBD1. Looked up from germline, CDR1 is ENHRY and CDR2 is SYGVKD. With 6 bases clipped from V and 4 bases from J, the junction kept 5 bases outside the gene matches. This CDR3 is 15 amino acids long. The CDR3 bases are TGTGCCATCAGCCGGGACAGGGGGGACGGAAACACCATATATTTT. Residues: CAISRDRGDGNTIYF.

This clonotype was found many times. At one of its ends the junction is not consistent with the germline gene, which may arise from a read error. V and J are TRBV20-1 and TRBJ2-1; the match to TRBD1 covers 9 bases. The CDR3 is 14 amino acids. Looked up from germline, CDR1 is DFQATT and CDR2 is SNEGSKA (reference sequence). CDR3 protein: CSARGQGHYDEQFF. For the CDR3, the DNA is TGCAGTGCACGAGGACAGGGGCACTACGATGAGCAGTTCTTC.

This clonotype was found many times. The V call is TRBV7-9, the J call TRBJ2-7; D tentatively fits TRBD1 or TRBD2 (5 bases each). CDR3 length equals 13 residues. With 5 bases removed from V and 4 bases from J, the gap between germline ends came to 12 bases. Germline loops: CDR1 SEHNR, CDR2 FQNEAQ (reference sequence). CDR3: CASSHGTDYEQYF. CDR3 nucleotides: TGTGCCAGCAGCCACGGGACGGATTACGAGCAGTACTTC.

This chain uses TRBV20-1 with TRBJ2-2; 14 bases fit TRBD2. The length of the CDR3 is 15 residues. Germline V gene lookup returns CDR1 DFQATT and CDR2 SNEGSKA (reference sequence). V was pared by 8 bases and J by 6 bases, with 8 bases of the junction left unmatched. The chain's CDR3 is CSPETSGRGAGELFF. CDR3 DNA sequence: TGCAGTCCGGAGACTAGCGGGAGGGGGGCCGGGGAGCTGTTTTTT.

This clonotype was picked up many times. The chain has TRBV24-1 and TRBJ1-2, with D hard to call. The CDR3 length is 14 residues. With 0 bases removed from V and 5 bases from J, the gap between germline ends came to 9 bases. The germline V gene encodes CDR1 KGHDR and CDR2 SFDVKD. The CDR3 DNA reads TGTGCCACCAGTGATTTGGCCTACCCTTATGGCTACACCTTC. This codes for CATSDLAYPYGYTF.

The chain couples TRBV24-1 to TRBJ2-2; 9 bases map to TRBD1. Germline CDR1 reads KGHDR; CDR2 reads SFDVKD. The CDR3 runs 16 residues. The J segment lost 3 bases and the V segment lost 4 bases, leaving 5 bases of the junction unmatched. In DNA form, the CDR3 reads TGTGCCACCAGTGACCGGACAGGGGCGTACACCGGGGAGCTGTTTTTT. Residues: CATSDRTGAYTGELFF.

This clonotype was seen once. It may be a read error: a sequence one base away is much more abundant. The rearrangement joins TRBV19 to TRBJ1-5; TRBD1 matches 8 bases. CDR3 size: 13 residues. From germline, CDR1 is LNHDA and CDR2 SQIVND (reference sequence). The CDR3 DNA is TGTGCCAGTAGTCTGGACAGGGTTCAGTCCCAGCATTTT. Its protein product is CASSLDRVQSQHF. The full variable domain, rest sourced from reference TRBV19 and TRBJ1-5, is DGGITQSPKYLFRKEGQNVTLSCEQNLNHDAMYWYRQDPGQGLRLIYYSQIVNDFQKGDIAEGYSVSREKKESFPLTVTSAQKNPTAFYLCASSLDRVQSQHFGDGTRLSIL.

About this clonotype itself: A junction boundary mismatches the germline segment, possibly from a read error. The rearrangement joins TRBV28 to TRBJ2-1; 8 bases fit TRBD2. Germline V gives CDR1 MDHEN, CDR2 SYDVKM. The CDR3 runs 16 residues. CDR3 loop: CASSFLNGGAYSEQFF. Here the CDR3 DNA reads TGTGCCAGCAGTTTTTTGAACGGGGGGGCCTACAGTGAGCAGTTCTTC.

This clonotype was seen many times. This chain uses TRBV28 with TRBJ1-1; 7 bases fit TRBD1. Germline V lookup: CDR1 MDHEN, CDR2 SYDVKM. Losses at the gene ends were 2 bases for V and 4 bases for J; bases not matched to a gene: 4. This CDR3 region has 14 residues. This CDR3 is CASSLADRATEAFF. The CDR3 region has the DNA TGTGCCAGCAGTTTAGCCGACAGGGCCACTGAAGCTTTCTTT.

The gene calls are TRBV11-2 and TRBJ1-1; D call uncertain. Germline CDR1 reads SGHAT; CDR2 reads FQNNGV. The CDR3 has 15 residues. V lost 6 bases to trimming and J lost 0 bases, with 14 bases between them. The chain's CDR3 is CASSYLLTLNTEAFF. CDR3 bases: TGTGCCAGCAGTTACCTTTTGACATTGAACACTGAAGCTTTCTTT.

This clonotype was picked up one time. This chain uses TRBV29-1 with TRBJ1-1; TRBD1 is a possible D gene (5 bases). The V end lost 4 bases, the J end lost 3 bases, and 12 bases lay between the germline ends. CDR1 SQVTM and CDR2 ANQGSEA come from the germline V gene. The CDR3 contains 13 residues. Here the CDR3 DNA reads TGCAGCGTTGGTAGGGGAGAGTACACTGAAGCTTTCTTT. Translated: CSVGRGEYTEAFF.

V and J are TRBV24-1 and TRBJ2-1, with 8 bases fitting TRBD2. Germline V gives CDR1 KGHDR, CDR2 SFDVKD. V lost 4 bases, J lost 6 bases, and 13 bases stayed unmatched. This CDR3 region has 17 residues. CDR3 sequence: CATSDRTSTTPINEQFF. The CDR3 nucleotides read TGTGCCACCAGTGACCGGACTAGCACAACACCGATCAATGAGCAGTTCTTC.

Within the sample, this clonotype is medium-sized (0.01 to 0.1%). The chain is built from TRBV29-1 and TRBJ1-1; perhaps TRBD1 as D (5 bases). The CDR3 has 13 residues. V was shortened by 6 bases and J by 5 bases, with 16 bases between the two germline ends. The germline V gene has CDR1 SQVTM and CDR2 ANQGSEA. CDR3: CSVGGPTGTEAFF. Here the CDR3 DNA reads TGCAGCGTGGGGGGACCGACGGGGACTGAAGCTTTCTTT.

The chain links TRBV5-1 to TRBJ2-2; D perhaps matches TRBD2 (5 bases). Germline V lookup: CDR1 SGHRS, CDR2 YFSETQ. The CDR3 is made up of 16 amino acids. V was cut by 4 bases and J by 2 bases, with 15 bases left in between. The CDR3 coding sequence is TGCGCCAGCAGCCTTTCCCCGGGATTAAACACCGGGGAGCTGTTTTTT. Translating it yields CASSLSPGLNTGELFF.

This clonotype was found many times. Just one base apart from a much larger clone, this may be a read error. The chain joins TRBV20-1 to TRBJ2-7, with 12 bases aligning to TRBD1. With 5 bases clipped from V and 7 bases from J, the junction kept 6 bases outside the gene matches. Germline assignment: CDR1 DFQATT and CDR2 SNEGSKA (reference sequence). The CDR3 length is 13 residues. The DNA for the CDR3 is TGCAGTGCTCCGGGACAGGGGGCGAGGGAGCAGTACTTC. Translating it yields CSAPGQGAREQYF.

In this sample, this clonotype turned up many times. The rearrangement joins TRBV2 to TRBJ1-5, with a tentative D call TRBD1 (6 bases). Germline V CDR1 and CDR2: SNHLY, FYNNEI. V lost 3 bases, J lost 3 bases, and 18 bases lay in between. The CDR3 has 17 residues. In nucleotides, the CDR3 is TGTGCCAGCAGTGAGGGGGGGGGCAGGGCCTACAATCAGCCCCAGCATTTT. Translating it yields CASSEGGGRAYNQPQHF.

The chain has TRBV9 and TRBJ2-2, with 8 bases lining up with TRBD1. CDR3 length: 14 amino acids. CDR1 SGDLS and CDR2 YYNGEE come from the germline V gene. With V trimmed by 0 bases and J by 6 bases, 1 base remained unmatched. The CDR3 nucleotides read TGTGCCAGCAGCGTAGAACAGGGGGCCGGGGAGCTGTTTTTT. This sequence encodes CASSVEQGAGELFF.

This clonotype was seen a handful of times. The chain's CDR3 is CASSQVTDFYEQYF. The CDR3 DNA is TGTGCCAGCAGCCAAGTCACAGATTTCTACGAGCAGTACTTC. The rearrangement joins TRBV3-1 to TRBJ2-7; D gene ambiguous. Trimming took off 1 base at V and 3 bases at J, with 10 bases between the two ends. Germline CDR1 LGHDT, CDR2 YNNKEL (reference sequence). This CDR3 contains 14 residues.

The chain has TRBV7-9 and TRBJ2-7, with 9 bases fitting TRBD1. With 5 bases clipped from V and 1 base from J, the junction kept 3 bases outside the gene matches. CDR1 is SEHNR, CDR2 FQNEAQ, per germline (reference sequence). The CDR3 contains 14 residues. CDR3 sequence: CASSNDRGSYEQYF. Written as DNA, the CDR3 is TGTGCCAGCAGCAACGACAGGGGGTCCTACGAGCAGTACTTC.

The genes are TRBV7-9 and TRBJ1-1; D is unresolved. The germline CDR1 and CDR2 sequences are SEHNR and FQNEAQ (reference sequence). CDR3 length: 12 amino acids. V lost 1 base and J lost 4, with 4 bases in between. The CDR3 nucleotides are TGTGCCAGCAGCTTAGTTGTCACTGAAGCTTTCTTT. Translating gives CASSLVVTEAFF.

The CDR3 protein is CATGLAGNNEQYF. The CDR3 region has the DNA TGTGCCACCGGACTAGCGGGAAACAATGAGCAGTATTTT. This sequence joins TRBV2 and TRBJ2-3; 12 nucleotides align to TRBD2. Germline lookup yields CDR1 SNHLY and CDR2 FYNNEI. V lost 10 bases and J lost 11; bases outside the gene matches: 10. CDR3 size: 13 residues.

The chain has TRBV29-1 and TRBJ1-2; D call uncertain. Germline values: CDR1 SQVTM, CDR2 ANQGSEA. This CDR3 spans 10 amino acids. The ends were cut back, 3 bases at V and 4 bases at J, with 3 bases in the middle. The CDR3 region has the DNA TGCAGCGTTGATAGCTATGGCTACACCTTC. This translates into CSVDSYGYTF.

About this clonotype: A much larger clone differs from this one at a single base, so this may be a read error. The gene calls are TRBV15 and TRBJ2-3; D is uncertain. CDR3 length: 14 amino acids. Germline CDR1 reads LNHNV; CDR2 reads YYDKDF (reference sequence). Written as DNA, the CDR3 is TGTGCCACCAGCAGAGATTATGAAAGAGATACGCAGTGTTTT. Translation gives CATSRDYERDTQCF.